The TCR beta chain described here comes from a study of cytomegalovirus exposure and HLA in healthy donors. Donors were ostensibly healthy at sampling, although undocumented immune exposures were probable. This clone was seen just once. Its antigen is undetermined. Findings and limits, study-wide: From TCR beta sequences, most subjects' HLA-A and HLA-B alleles were reportedly predicted accurately. TCR beta V- and J-gene trimming, according to a later analysis, was linked to a missense DCLRE1C variant.

Researchers ran the PCR with 60 Vbeta and 13 Jbeta primers. Profiling relied on immunoSEQ multiplex PCR, and the TCRdb table lists in-frame clones only, not all of them. The table has approximately 150,000 clones, 75% to 85% seen once. This CDR3 region has 14 residues. Germline loops: CDR1 SGHDN, CDR2 FVKESK. The J segment lost 4 bases and the V segment lost 3 bases, leaving 1 base of the junction unmatched. The sequence was collected from a human donor in good health. Material for sequencing was PBMCs. The chain links TRBV14 to TRBJ2-1, with 9 bases fitting TRBD1. The CDR3 DNA sequence: TGTGCCAGCAGCCAGGGACAGGGTTACAATGAGCAGTTCTTC. This encodes CASSQGQGYNEQFF.